This TCR beta chain was observed in a study of metastatic and nonmetastatic thyroid tumors (dated by TCRdb to 2018 to 2020). Study-wide context: Repertoires were compared across peripheral blood and tumor or nodule tissue samples from malignant and benign thyroid patients.

None of the patients had been given any treatment before thyroid surgery. The study retrospectively analysed patient clinical samples collected from about 2012 to 2019 using T-cell receptor beta sequencing. The library was produced with PCR. Sequenced on an Illumina HiSeq 4000. High-throughput sequencing was used to profile the CDR3 region of the TCR beta-chain in every patient. As for the authors' bioinformatics: A classifier to discriminate distant-metastatic papillary thyroid cancer patients was built from CDR3 differences across clinicopathological groups. Repertoire diversity was assessed with the Shannon index, and tumor-blood repertoire similarity with the Morisita-Horn index. TCRdb reran the public reads through fastp at Q25 and MiXCR, keeping productive beta chains. Here the V and J calls rest on TCRdb's processing, not on the authors' analysis. This sample holds about 5,600 clones; around 31% were observed only once. Roughly a fifth of the sample is held by the ten biggest clonotypes.

In this sample, this clone turned up a few times. Its antigen is not yet known. No base quality information exists; no much larger clone differs at one position. Study-wide conclusions, independent of this receptor: TCR beta diversity was reported as significantly higher in malignant tumors than in benign nodules, in both blood and tumor samples.

The cysteine opens and the phenylalanine closes a CDR3 of 13 amino acids. Only the CDR3 DNA is retained, 39 bases long and in frame from the first base. According to the germline V gene, CDR1 reads MNHNS and CDR2 reads SASEGT. Deletion took 8 bases off V and 2 bases off J, with a span of 12 bases between the germline ends. The chain is encoded by TRBV6-1 joined to TRBJ1-2; TRBD1 could be the D gene, as 6 bases match. This TCR came from a female donor with papillary thyroid cancer or a benign thyroid nodule (not recorded which). Some clones in this sample may be carry-over from other donors' samples. The sequencing sample was made of adjacent normal tissue. The encoded CDR3 is CASDRTRNYGYTF. The base sequence is TGTGCCAGCGACAGGACCCGAAACTATGGCTACACCTTC.